The 2 T cell receptor beta chains in this list originate from one sample, sequenced in a study of post-analysis software for immune sequencing data. Study outcomes and limitations: TRBV5-6, TRBV5-1 and TRBV20-1 were among several TRBV segments more frequent in patients than controls.

Unique molecular identifiers tagged the TCR beta cDNA libraries. TCRdb reprocessed the PCR reads with MiXCR, giving one entry per CDR3 protein. Counted here are roughly 540,000 distinct CDR3 sequences, less than 40% occurring once; the ten biggest clones make up approximately 6%. The antigens for these receptors are not known. Sequenced material: blood. These receptors came from a girl aged 2-17 years with multiple sclerosis.

This clonotype was counted ten times or more. The genes are TRBV11-2 and TRBJ2-5; D remains ambiguous. CDR1 is SGHAT and CDR2 is FQNNGV in the germline V gene. Trimming left V 1 base short and J 1 base short, with 10 bases between. The CDR3 is 15 amino acids. CDR3 amino acids: CASSLVPAPQETQYF. CDR3 bases: TGTGCCAGCAGCTTAGTCCCAGCCCCCCAAGAGACCCAGTACTTC.

Concerning this clonotype: The junction shows a germline mismatch at one end, possibly a read error. The chain recombines TRBV6-5 with TRBJ2-2; D perhaps matches TRBD2 (6 bases). This CDR3 has 17 residues. Germline values: CDR1 MNHEY, CDR2 SVGAGI. CDR3 sequence (DNA): TGTGCCAGCAGTTACCCACCGGGACTCAGCGCTACCGGGGAGCGGTTTTTT. It translates to CASSYPPGLSATGERFF.